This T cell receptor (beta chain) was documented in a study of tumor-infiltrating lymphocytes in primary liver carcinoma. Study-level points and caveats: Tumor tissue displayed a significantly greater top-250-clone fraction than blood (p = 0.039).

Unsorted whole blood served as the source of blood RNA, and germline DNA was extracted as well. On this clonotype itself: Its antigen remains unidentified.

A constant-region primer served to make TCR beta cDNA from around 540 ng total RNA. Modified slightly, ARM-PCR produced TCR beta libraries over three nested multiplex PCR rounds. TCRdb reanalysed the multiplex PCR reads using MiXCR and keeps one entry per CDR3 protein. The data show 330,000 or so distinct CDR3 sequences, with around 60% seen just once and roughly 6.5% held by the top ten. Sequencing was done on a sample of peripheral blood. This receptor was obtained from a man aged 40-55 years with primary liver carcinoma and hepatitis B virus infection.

CDR3 region: CASSFGTEAFF. The CDR3 DNA follows: TGTGCCAGCAGCTTCGGCACTGAAGCTTTCTTT. The V call is TRBV11-2, the J call TRBJ1-1; D gene uncertain. The germline gives CDR1 SGHAT, CDR2 FQNNGV. The CDR3 has 11 amino acids. Trimming pared 3 bases from V and 4 bases from J, leaving 3 bases between.